These 26 T cell receptor beta chains came from one sample sequenced in a study of T cells in Graves' hyperthyroidism and ophthalmopathy. From RNA transcripts, TCR beta CDR3 regions were amplified. The TCR CDR3 was amplified in a first-round RT-PCR using the HTBI primer set. One entry per CDR3 protein, called by TCRdb with MiXCR from the multiplex PCR reads. The table has hundreds of thousands of distinct CDR3 sequences, less than 20% seen once. Sample: blood. The receptors come from a middle-aged man with Graves' ophthalmopathy.

This clonotype occurred many times. The chain carries TRBV7-9 and TRBJ2-1; the D gene is possibly TRBD2 (5 bases). V was pared by 2 bases and J by 7 bases, with 6 bases between. Germline loops: CDR1 SEHNR, CDR2 FQNEAQ (reference sequence). The CDR3 is 12 residues long. CDR3 residues: CASSLSGNEQFF. CDR3 DNA: TGTGCCAGCAGCTTAAGCGGAAATGAGCAGTTCTTC.

This chain links TRBV6-1 with TRBJ1-5; the D gene is possibly TRBD1 (5 bases). CDR1 and CDR2 (germline): MNHNS, SASEGT. This CDR3 is built from 19 residues. V shed 1 base and J shed 5 bases, with 24 bases lying between them. This CDR3 is CASSEGLQRSLGEDQPQHF. CDR3 nucleotides: TGTGCCAGCAGTGAAGGTCTCCAGCGGTCTCTAGGGGAGGATCAGCCCCAGCATTTT.

This clonotype occurred many times. The V call is TRBV12-3 or TRBV12-4, the J call TRBJ2-4, with TRBD2 matching over 13 bases. Trimming took 8 bases from V and 3 from J; bases not matched to a gene: 16. The CDR3 has 19 residues. The CDR3 DNA is TGTGCCAGCGCCTCCTGGACTAGCGGGAGTGGAGGCGGCAAAAACATTCAGTACTTC. Its protein is CASASWTSGSGGGKNIQYF.

This clonotype has ten or more counts. This rearrangement joins TRBV30 to TRBJ2-1; D uncertain. This CDR3 comprises 11 residues. Germline CDR1 reads GTSNPN; CDR2 reads SVGIG (reference sequence). V was shortened by 5 bases and J by 8 bases, with 10 bases between the two germline ends. Here the CDR3 reads CAWAGFYEQFF. DNA for the CDR3: TGTGCCTGGGCCGGTTTCTATGAGCAGTTCTTC.

The V and J genes are TRBV7-9 and TRBJ2-7; TRBD2 might be the D (6 bases). The ends were cut back, 7 bases at V and 6 bases at J, with 19 bases in the middle. The CDR3 covers 14 residues. Per the germline V gene, CDR1 is SEHNR and CDR2 is FQNEAQ (reference sequence). The CDR3, as DNA: TGTGCCAGCAACCTAGGAGGGGACCGTACCGAGCAGTACTTC. As protein: CASNLGGDRTEQYF.

This clonotype came up many times. The genes are TRBV9 and TRBJ2-5; the match to TRBD2 covers 11 bases. Trimming removed 3 bases from V and 2 bases from J; junction bases left unmatched: 9. The germline V gene has CDR1 SGDLS and CDR2 YYNGEE. This CDR3 spans 17 amino acids. This chain's CDR3 is CASSAERTSGPQETQYF. DNA of the CDR3: TGTGCCAGCAGCGCCGAGAGGACTAGCGGGCCTCAAGAGACCCAGTACTTC.

This clonotype was counted ten times or more. This chain uses TRBV6-2 or TRBV6-3 with TRBJ2-7; D call uncertain. From germline, CDR1 is MNHEY and CDR2 SVGEGT. The CDR3 is made up of 12 amino acids. Trimming removed 6 bases at V and 4 bases at J, with 10 bases between. The CDR3 DNA sequence: TGTGCCAGCAGGGAGTGGGGTTACGAGCAGTACTTC. It encodes CASREWGYEQYF.

V is TRBV9 and J is TRBJ2-2; 8 nucleotides agree with TRBD2. Germline V gene sequence: CDR1 SGDLS, CDR2 YYNGEE. The CDR3 length is 16 residues. V shed 3 bases, J shed 5 bases, and the junction held 9 bases outside the gene matches. The CDR3 reads CASSASGGGETGELFF. DNA of the CDR3: TGTGCCAGCAGCGCCAGCGGGGGCGGCGAGACCGGGGAGCTGTTTTTT.

The sample holds a few counts of this clonotype. The chain combines TRBV4-1 with TRBJ2-5, with D possibly being TRBD2 (7 bases). Germline lookup yields CDR1 MGHRA and CDR2 YSYEKL. This CDR3 spans 14 amino acids. V was pared by 3 bases and J by 3 bases, with 11 bases between. This chain's CDR3 is CASSHLGGEETQYF. The CDR3 DNA sequence: TGCGCCAGCAGCCATCTAGGGGGGGAAGAGACCCAGTACTTC.

A few counts support this clonotype. The chain couples TRBV20-1 to TRBJ1-2, with 8 bases identical to TRBD1. CDR3 size: 14 residues. CDR1 is DFQATT, CDR2 SNEGSKA, per germline (reference sequence). The ends lost 1 base at V and 8 bases at J; junction bases unmatched: 9. The CDR3 protein is CSARGDQGAGGYTF. CDR3 DNA sequence: TGCAGTGCTAGAGGGGACCAGGGGGCAGGAGGCTACACCTTC.

V and J are TRBV7-2 and TRBJ1-3; maybe TRBD1 (5 bases). This CDR3 is 13 amino acids long. CDR1 SGHTA and CDR2 FQGNSA come from the germline V gene. V lost 8 bases and J lost 8, with 16 bases in between. The CDR3 reads CASSTRGGDTIYF. CDR3 bases: TGTGCCAGCTCCACCCGGGGGGGGGACACCATATATTTT.

At least ten counts were recorded for this clonotype. The V call is TRBV28, the J call TRBJ1-2; TRBD1 agrees at 7 bases. Germline CDR1 and CDR2: MDHEN and SYDVKM. The CDR3 runs to 15 residues. V lost 2 bases to trimming and J lost 4 bases; unmatched junction nucleotides: 7. CDR3 residues: CASSLIATGAYGYTF. CDR3 in DNA: TGTGCCAGCAGTTTAATTGCCACAGGGGCCTATGGCTACACCTTC.

This chain links TRBV29-1 with TRBJ1-2; 9 positions agree with TRBD1. The CDR3 is 12 residues long. Germline assignment: CDR1 SQVTM and CDR2 ANQGSEA. V dropped 6 bases and J dropped 8; count of bases not matched to a gene: 7. CDR3 sequence (DNA): TGCAGCGTGACACAGGGGGCGCAAGGCTACACCTTC. Translating gives CSVTQGAQGYTF.

The genes are TRBV10-3 and TRBJ2-1; 9 bases agree with TRBD1. The CDR3 is 14 residues long. Germline lookup yields CDR1 ENHRY and CDR2 SYGVKD. V dropped 8 bases and J dropped 3; count of bases not matched to a gene: 5. The CDR3 sequence is CAIDPGQGYNEQFF. CDR3 DNA sequence: TGTGCCATCGATCCGGGACAGGGCTACAATGAGCAGTTCTTC.

V gene TRBV7-3 combines with J gene TRBJ2-7; D gene unclear. CDR1 and CDR2 (germline): SGHTA, FQGTGA. V was pared by 5 bases and J by 6 bases, with 14 bases between. The CDR3 has 13 amino acids. CDR3 in amino acids: CASSPVYSSEQYF. The CDR3 DNA sequence: TGTGCCAGCAGCCCAGTTTATTCCAGCGAGCAGTACTTC.

This clonotype was picked up many times. The genes are TRBV5-1 and TRBJ2-2, with 8 bases identical to TRBD1. The J segment lost 2 bases and the V segment lost 5 bases, leaving 5 bases of the junction unmatched. The CDR3 sequence is 15 residues long. CDR1 SGHRS and CDR2 YFSETQ come from the germline V gene. The CDR3 reads CASRSGQENTGELFF. CDR3 nucleotides: TGCGCCAGCAGATCGGGACAGGAAAACACCGGGGAGCTGTTTTTT.

This clonotype was counted ten times or more. The chain carries TRBV27 and TRBJ2-7, with TRBD1 identical over 9 bases. The V gene's germline CDR1 is MNHEY and CDR2 SMNVEV (reference sequence). The CDR3 is 14 amino acids. The V and J ends lost 6 bases and 1 base, in that order; junction bases with no gene match: 4. This chain's CDR3 is CASRTGGISYEQYF. Here the CDR3 DNA reads TGTGCCAGCAGAACAGGGGGCATTTCCTACGAGCAGTACTTC.

As to this clonotype: A much larger clonotype is one base distant, so this may be a read error. Here the CDR3 omits its conserved ending phenylalanine or tryptophan, so a read error is the likely source. The rearrangement uses TRBV10-3 and TRBJ1-4; D is perhaps TRBD1 (6 bases). CDR3 size: 17 residues. Trimming removed 1 base from V and 0 bases from J, with 12 bases in between. The germline CDR1 and CDR2 sequences are ENHRY and SYGVKD. The CDR3 sequence is CAISEYPRTATNEKLFL. The CDR3 DNA reads as TGTGCCATCAGTGAGTACCCTCGGACAGCAACTAATGAAAAACTGTTTCTT.

V usage is TRBV6-2 or TRBV6-3 and J usage is TRBJ2-7; 8 nucleotides agree with TRBD1. The CDR3 covers 14 residues. Unmatched junction bases numbered 8, after V lost 6 bases and J lost 4 bases. CDR1 is MNHEY and CDR2 is SVGEGT in the germline V gene. CDR3 region: CASSYRTGLYEQYF. As DNA, the CDR3 is TGTGCCAGCAGCTATCGGACAGGGCTGTACGAGCAGTACTTC.

CDR3 amino acids: CASSPKLAGTGELFF. The CDR3 nucleotides are TGTGCCAGTAGCCCAAAGCTAGCGGGGACCGGGGAGCTGTTTTTT. The rearrangement joins TRBV19 to TRBJ2-2, with 9 bases that match TRBD2. The CDR3 sequence is 15 residues long. Per the germline V gene, CDR1 is LNHDA and CDR2 is SQIVND (reference sequence). V dropped 6 bases and J dropped 5; count of bases not matched to a gene: 7.

The CDR3 DNA is TGTGCCAGCAGCCCCCTACTAGCGGGGGGCACAAGCTCCTACAATGAGCAGTTCTTC. Translation: CASSPLLAGGTSSYNEQFF. V gene TRBV4-2 combines with J gene TRBJ2-1, with TRBD2 identical over 12 bases. J gave up 0 bases and V 4 bases, and 10 bases lay outside the gene matches. CDR1 LGHNA and CDR2 YNFKEQ come from the germline V gene. This CDR3 has 19 amino acids.

This clonotype was picked up many times. The chain uses TRBV20-1 and TRBJ2-3; D is ambiguous. Trimming left V 3 bases short and J 4 bases short, with 8 bases between. Germline V gives CDR1 DFQATT, CDR2 SNEGSKA (reference sequence). The CDR3 has 12 amino acids. The CDR3 DNA reads TGCAGTGCTAGTAATTCCGCAGATACGCAGTATTTT. Translated, it gives CSASNSADTQYF.

This clonotype was counted between two and nine times. V usage is TRBV2 and J usage is TRBJ2-6; D not resolved. The CDR3 is 14 residues long. V was shortened by 6 bases and J by 0 bases, with 6 bases between the two germline ends. Per germline, CDR1 SNHLY and CDR2 FYNNEI. The CDR3 region is CASRLNSGANVLTF. The CDR3 DNA reads TGTGCCAGCAGATTAAACTCTGGGGCCAACGTCCTGACTTTC. The variable domain in full, completed from reference TRBV2 and TRBJ2-6, reads EPEVTQTPSHQVTQMGQEVILRCVPISNHLYFYWYRQILGQKVEFLVSFYNNEISEKSEIFDDQFSVERPDGSNFTLKIRSTKLEDSAMYFCASRLNSGANVLTFGAGSRLTVL.

This clonotype was seen at least ten times. The chain couples TRBV2 to TRBJ2-5; D unresolved. This CDR3 spans 13 amino acids. Trimming removed 4 bases at V and 0 bases at J, with 6 bases between. Per germline, CDR1 SNHLY and CDR2 FYNNEI. Here the CDR3 reads CASSGSYQETQYF. As DNA, the CDR3 is TGTGCCAGCAGTGGGTCGTACCAAGAGACCCAGTACTTC.

This clonotype was counted ten times or more. V and J are TRBV30 and TRBJ2-5; 8 nucleotides line up with TRBD2. Trimming at V came to 1 base and at J to 10 bases, leaving 8 bases not matched to a gene. The CDR3 loop spans 13 amino acids. Germline CDR1 GTSNPN, CDR2 SVGIG (reference sequence). As DNA, the CDR3 is TGTGCCTGGAGTGCAGCGGGGGCCCCTCTCCAGTACTTC. It codes for CAWSAAGAPLQYF.

This clonotype appeared a few times. The chain employs TRBV10-3 and TRBJ1-5; TRBD1 might be the D (5 bases). With 2 bases removed from V and 6 bases from J, the gap between germline ends came to 14 bases. The CDR3 covers 15 residues. In germline, CDR1 is ENHRY, CDR2 SYGVKD. CDR3 DNA: TGTGCCATCAGTGAGGGTCAGGGAGGTGTTCAGCCCCAGCATTTT. This sequence encodes CAISEGQGGVQPQHF.